This T cell receptor beta chain was sequenced during a study of T cell repertoires in cytomegalovirus infection. On the study more broadly: It was the public TCR beta signatures that indicated both CMV infection and matching HLA type.

The sample holds many counts of this clonotype. Its antigen is unknown. Study-wide findings and caveats: Based on cumulative public TCR beta family frequency, carriers of CMV plus the relevant HLA were identified. The ex vivo response was dominated by HLA-C-restricted CMV-specific TCR beta clonotypes.

In TCRdb, the reads were re-called with MiXCR into one record per CDR3 protein. The data show about 300,000 distinct CDR3 sequences, about 9.2% seen once. The V end was cut by 3 bases, the J end by 5 bases, with 16 bases between. This CDR3 region has 14 residues. Per germline, CDR1 DFQATT and CDR2 SNEGSKA (reference sequence). The sample taken for sequencing was PBMCs. The TCR comes from a human donor in good health (CMV status not recorded). Some clones in this sample may be carry-over from other donors' samples. The V and J genes are TRBV20-1 and TRBJ1-1; D is ambiguous. In DNA, the CDR3 is TGCAGTGCTAGGGGTGGTGGAGGGAGGACTGAAGCTTTCTTT. Translating gives CSARGGGGRTEAFF.